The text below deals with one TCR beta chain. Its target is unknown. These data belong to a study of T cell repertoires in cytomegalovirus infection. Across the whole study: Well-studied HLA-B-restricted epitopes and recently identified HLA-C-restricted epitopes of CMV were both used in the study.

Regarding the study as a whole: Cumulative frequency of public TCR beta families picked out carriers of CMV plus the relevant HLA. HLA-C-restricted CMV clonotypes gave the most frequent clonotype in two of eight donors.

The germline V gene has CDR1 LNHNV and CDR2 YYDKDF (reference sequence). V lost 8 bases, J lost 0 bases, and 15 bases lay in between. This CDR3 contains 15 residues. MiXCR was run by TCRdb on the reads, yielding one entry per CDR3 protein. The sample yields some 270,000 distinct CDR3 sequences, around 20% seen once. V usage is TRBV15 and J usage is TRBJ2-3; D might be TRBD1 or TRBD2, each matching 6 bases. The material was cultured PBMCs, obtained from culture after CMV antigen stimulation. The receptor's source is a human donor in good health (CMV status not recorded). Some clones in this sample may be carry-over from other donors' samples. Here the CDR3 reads CATSLGGQSTDTQYF. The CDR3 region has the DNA TGTGCCACCTCCCTGGGGGGCCAGAGCACAGATACGCAGTATTTT.